The following is a T cell receptor beta chain sequence with its context. Responders (around 200,000, CFSE-labeled) were co-plated with around 200,000 irradiated, violet-dye-labeled stimulators. Both CD3+CD4+ and CD3+CD8+ responders that were proliferating and CFSE-low underwent sorting after the reaction. These data originate in a study of graft-versus-host responses after intestinal transplantation. J was trimmed by 4 bases and V by 4 bases; bases with no gene match: 7. The CDR3 length is 15 residues. Germline CDR1 is SGDLS and CDR2 is YYNGEE. Study-level findings and limits: GvH clones were identified in recipient marrow, with some first appearing in ileum or blood. The presence of high graft-versus-host to host-versus-graft clonal ratios in allografts characterized patients with graft-donor T cell macrochimerism.

Assay used: immunoSEQ multiplex PCR; TCRdb lists only in-frame clones, some missing. The sample records about 10,000 clones, about 31% being singletons. The TCR comes from a human patient who was an organ donor for intestinal transplantation. Sample: alloreactive CD4+ T cells from a mixed lymphocyte reaction culture, taken before transplantation. Subset reported: CFSE-low proliferating T cells sorted from approximately 6-day pre-transplant mixed lymphocyte reaction (GvH or HvG direction). V and J are TRBV9 and TRBJ1-4; 7 bases agree with TRBD1. For the CDR3, the DNA is TGTGCCAGCAGCCCCAGACAGGGCCTTAATGAAAAACTGTTTTTT. Its translation: CASSPRQGLNEKLFF. The entire variable domain, with the rest obtained from reference TRBV9 and TRBJ1-4, is as follows: DSGVTQTPKHLITATGQRVTLRCSPRSGDLSVYWYQQSLDQGLQFLIQYYNGEERAKGNILERFSAQQFPDLHSELNLSSLELGDSALYFCASSPRQGLNEKLFFGSGTQLSVL.